This TCR beta chain appears in the sequencing data of a study of control samples from healthy donors and cancer patients. Germline V gene sequence: CDR1 SNHLY, CDR2 FYNNEI. Trimming cost V 4 bases and J 9 bases, with 7 bases left between them. CDR3 length: 12 residues. The data were produced by immunoSEQ multiplex PCR, yet TCRdb's version contains in-frame clones alone and is incomplete. The table lists around 79,000 clones, more than 85% of them singletons. The TCR was taken from a woman aged 40 to 49 with lung cancer. This chain links TRBV2 with TRBJ1-6; D is unresolved. The sequencing input was PBMCs. CDR3 region: CASSVYGSPLHF. CDR3 nucleotide sequence: TGTGCCAGCAGTGTATACGGTTCACCCCTCCACTTT.